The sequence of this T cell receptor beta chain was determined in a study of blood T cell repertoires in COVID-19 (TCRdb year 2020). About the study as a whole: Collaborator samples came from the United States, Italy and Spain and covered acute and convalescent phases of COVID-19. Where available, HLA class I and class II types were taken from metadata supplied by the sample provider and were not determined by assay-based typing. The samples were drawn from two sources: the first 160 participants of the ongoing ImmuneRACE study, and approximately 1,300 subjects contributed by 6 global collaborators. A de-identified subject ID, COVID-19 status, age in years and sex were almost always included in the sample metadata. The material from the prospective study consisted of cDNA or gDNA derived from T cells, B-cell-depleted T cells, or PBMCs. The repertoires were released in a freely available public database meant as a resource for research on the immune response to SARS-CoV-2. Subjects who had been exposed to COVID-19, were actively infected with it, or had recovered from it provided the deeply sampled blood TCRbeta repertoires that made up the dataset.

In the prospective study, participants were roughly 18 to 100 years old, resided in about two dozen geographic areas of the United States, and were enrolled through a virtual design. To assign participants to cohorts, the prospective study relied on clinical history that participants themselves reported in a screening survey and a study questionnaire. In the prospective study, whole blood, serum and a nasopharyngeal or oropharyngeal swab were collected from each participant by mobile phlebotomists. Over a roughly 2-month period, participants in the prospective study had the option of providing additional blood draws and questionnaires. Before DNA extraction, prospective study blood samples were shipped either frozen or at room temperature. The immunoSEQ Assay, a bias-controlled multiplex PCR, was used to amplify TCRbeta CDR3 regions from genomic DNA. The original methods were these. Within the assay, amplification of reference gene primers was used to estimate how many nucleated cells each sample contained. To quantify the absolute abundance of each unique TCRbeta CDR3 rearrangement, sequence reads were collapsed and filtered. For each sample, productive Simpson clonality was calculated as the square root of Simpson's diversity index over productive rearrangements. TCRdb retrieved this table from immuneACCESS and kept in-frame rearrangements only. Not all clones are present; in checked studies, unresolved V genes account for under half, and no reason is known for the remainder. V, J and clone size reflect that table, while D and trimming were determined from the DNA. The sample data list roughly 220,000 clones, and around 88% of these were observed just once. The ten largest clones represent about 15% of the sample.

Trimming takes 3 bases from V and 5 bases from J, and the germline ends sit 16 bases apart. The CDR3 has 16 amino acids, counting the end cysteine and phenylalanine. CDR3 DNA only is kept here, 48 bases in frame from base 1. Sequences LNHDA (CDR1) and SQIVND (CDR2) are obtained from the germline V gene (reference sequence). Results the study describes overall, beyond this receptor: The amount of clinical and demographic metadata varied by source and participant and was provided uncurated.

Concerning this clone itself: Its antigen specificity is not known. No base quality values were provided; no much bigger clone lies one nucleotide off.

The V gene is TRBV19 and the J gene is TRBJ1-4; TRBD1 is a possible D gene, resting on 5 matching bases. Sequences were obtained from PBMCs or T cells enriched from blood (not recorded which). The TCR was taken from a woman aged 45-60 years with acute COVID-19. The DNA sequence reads TGTGCCAGTAGTATGTTCACCGGTGGGGGGAATGAAAAACTGTTTTTT. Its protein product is CASSMFTGGGNEKLFF.